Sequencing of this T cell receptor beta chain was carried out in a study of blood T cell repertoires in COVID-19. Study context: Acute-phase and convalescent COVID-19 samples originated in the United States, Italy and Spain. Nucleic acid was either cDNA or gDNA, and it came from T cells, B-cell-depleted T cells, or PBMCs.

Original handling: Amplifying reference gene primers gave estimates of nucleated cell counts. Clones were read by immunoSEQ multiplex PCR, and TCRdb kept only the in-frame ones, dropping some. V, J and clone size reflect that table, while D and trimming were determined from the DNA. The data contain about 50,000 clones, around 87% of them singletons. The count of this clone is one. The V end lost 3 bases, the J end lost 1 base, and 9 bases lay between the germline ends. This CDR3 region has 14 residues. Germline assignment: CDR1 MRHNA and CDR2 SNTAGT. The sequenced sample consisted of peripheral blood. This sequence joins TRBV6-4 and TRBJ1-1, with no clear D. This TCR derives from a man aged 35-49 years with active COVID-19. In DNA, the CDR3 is TGTGCCAGCAGTGAAAACGGTGAGAACACTGAAGCTTTCTTT. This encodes CASSENGENTEAFF.